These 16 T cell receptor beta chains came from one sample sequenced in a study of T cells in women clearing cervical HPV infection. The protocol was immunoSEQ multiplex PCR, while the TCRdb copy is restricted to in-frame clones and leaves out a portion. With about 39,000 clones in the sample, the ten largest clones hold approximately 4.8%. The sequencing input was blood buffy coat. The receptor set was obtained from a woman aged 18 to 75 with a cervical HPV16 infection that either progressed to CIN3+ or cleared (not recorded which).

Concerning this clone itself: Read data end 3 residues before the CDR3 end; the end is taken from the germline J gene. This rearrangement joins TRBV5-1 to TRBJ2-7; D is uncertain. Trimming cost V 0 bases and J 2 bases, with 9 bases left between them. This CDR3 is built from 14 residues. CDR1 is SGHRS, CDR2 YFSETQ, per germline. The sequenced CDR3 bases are TGCGCCAGCAGCTTGGGGCTGTATGCCTACGAG. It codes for CASSLGLYAYE. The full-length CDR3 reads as CASSLGLYAYEQYF.

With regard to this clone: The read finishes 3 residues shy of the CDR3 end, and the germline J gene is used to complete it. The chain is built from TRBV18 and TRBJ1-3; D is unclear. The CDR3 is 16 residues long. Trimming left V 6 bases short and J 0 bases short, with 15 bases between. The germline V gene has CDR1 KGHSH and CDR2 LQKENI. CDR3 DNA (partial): TGTGCCAGCTCTCAGCACAGTCCCGACTCTGGAAACACC. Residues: CASSQHSPDSGNT. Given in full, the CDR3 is CASSQHSPDSGNTIYF.

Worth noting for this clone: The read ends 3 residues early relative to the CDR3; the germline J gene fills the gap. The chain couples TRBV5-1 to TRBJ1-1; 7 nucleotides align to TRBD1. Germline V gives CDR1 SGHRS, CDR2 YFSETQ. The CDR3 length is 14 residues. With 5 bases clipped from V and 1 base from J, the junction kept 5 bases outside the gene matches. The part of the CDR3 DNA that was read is TGCGCCAGCAGGCCTAGACAGGGGAACACTGAA. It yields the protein CASRPRQGNTE. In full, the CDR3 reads CASRPRQGNTEAFF.

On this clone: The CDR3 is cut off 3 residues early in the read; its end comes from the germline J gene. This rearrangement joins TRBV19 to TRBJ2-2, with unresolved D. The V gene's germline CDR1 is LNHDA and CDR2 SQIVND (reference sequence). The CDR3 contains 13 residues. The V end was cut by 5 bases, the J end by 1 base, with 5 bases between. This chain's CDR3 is CASSELNTGELFF. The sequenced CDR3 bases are TGTGCCAGTAGTGAGCTGAACACCGGGGAG.

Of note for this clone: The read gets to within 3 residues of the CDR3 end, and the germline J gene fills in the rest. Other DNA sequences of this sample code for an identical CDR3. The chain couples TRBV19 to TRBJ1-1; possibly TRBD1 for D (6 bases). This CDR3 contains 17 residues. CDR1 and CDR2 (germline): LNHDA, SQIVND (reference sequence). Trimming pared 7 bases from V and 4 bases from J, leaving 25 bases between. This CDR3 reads CASTDVGQGRGGTEAFF. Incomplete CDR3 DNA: TGTGCCAGTACCGACGTGGGCCAGGGGAGGGGGGGCACTGAA.

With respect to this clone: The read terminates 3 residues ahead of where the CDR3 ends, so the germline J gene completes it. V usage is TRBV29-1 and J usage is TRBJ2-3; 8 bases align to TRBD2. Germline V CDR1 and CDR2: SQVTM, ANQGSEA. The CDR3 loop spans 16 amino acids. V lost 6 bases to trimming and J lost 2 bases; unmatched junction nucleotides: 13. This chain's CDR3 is CSVVWSGGGNTDTQYF. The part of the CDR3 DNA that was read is TGCAGCGTCGTTTGGTCGGGCGGGGGGAACACAGATACG.

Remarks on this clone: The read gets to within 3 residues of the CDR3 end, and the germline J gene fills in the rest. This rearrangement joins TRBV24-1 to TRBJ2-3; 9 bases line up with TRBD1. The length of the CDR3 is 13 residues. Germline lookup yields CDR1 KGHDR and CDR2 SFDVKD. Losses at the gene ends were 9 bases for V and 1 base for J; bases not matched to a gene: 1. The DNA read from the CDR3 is TGTGCCACCCGGGACAGGGGCACAGATACG. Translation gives CATRDRGTDT. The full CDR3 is CATRDRGTDTQYF.

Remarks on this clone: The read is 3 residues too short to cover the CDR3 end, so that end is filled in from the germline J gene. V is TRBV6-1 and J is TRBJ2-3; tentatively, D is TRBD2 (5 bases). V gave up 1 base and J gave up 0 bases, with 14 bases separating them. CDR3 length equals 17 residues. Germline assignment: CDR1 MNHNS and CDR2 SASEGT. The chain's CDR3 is CASSEVLGSTSTDTQYF. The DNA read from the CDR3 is TGTGCCAGCAGTGAAGTACTAGGAAGTACTAGCACAGATACG.

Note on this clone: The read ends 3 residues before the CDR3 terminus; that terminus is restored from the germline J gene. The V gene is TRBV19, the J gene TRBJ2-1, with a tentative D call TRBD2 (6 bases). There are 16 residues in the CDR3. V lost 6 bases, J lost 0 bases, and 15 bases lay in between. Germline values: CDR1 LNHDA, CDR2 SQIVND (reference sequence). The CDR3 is CASSPGLPSSYNEQFF. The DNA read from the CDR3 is TGTGCCAGTAGCCCGGGACTTCCGAGCTCCTACAATGAG.

This CDR3 reads CASSLAGISYEQYF. CDR3 bases read: TGTGCCAGCAGCTTAGCGGGGATCTCCTACGAG. The V call is TRBV11-2, the J call TRBJ2-7; D is perhaps TRBD2 (5 bases). Read sequence stops 3 residues before the CDR3 end, and the germline J gene provides the missing end. Between the trimmed V and J ends, which lost 1 base and 0 bases, there was a span of 7 bases. The germline gives CDR1 SGHAT, CDR2 FQNNGV. The CDR3 spans 14 residues.

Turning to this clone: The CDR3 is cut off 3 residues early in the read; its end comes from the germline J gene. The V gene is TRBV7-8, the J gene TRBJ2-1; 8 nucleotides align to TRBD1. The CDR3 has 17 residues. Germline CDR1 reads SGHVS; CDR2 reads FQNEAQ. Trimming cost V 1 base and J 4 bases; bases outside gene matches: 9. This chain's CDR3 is CASSLGAGGRNYNEQFF. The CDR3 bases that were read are TGTGCCAGCAGCTTAGGGGCAGGGGGCAGAAATTACAATGAG.

CDR3 DNA, as far as it was read: TGTGCCAGCAGCTTTGAGTGGGCCACCTACGAG. Translating it yields CASSFEWATYE. The entire CDR3 sequence reads CASSFEWATYEQYF. The chain employs TRBV7-8 and TRBJ2-7; no firm D call. The read falls 3 residues short of the CDR3 end, and the missing part is taken from the germline J gene. From germline, CDR1 is SGHVS and CDR2 FQNEAQ. Trimming pared 3 bases from V and 2 bases from J, leaving 11 bases between. This CDR3 has 14 amino acids.

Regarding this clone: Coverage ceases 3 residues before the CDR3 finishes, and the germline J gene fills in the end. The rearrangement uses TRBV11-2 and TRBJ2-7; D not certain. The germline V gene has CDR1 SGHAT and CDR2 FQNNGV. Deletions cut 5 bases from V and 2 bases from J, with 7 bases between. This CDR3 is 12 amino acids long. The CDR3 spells CASSASPYEQYF. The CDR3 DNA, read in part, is TGTGCCAGCAGCGCGTCCCCCTACGAG.

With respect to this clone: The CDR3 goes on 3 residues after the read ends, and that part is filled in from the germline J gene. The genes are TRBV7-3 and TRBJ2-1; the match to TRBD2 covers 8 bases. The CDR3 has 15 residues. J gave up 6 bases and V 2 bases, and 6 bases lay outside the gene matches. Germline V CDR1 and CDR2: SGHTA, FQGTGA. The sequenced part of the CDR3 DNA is TGTGCCAGCAGCTTATTGGGGACTAGTCTCAATGAG. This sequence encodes CASSLLGTSLNE. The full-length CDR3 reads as CASSLLGTSLNEQFF.

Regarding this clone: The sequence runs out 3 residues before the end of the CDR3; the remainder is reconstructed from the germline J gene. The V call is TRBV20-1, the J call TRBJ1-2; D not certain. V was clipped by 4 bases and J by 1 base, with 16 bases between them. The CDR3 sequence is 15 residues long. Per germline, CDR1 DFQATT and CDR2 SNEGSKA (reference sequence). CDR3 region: CSANGGLSNNYGYTF. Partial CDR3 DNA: TGCAGTGCTAATGGTGGCCTGTCCAATAACTATGGC.

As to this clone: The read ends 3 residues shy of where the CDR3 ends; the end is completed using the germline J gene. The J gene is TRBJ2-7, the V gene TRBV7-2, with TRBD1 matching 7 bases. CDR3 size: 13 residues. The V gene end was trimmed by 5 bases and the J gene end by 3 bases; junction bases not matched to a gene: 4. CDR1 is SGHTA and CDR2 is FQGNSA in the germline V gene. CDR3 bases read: TGTGCCAGCAGCGCACAGGGGATCTACGAG. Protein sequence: CASSAQGIYE. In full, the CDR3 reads CASSAQGIYEQYF. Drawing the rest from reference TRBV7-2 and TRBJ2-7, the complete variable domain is GAGVSQSPSNKVTEKGKDVELRCDPISGHTALYWYRQSLGQGLEFLIYFQGNSAPDKSGLPSDRFSAERTGGSVSTLTIQRTQQEDSAVYLCASSAQGIYEQYFGPGTRLTVT.